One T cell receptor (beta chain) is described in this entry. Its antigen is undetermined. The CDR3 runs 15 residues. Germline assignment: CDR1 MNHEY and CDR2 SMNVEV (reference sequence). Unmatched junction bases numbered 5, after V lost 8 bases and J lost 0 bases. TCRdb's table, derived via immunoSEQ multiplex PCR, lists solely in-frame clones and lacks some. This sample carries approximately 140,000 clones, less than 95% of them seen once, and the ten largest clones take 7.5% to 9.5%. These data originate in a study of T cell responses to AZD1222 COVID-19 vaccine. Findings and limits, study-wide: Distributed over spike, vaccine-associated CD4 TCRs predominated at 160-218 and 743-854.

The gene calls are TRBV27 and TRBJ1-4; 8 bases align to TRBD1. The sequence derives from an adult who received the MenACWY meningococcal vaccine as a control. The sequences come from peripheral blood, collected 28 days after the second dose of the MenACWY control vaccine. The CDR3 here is CASGDRGATNEKLFF. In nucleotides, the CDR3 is TGTGCCAGCGGAGACAGGGGTGCAACTAATGAAAAACTGTTTTTT.